The 6 T cell receptor beta chains given below trace back to one sample, sequenced in a study of cytomegalovirus exposure and HLA in healthy donors. It was with 60 Vbeta and 13 Jbeta primers that the PCR ran. TCRdb's table, derived via immunoSEQ multiplex PCR, lists solely in-frame clones and lacks some. This table has approximately 110,000 clones, around 15% appearing once. Source material: PBMCs. The source is a female donor in good health and CMV-seronegative.

This clone was observed a handful of times. The CDR3 coding sequence is TGTGCCAGCAGCCTCGCGTCGGGGTACACCGGGGAGCTGTTTTTT. The encoded protein is CASSLASGYTGELFF. V usage is TRBV9 and J usage is TRBJ2-2; tentative D call: TRBD2 (5 bases). The length of the CDR3 is 15 residues. With 4 bases removed from V and 3 bases from J, the gap between germline ends came to 13 bases. CDR1 SGDLS and CDR2 YYNGEE come from the germline V gene.

V and J are TRBV7-3 and TRBJ2-1; TRBD1 agrees at 11 bases. The CDR3 has 14 residues. Germline CDR1 is SGHTA and CDR2 is FQGTGA. Losses at the gene ends were 2 bases for V and 7 bases for J; bases not matched to a gene: 1. The CDR3: CASSLGQGANEQFF. In DNA form, the CDR3 reads TGTGCCAGCAGCTTAGGACAGGGGGCGAATGAGCAGTTCTTC.

The V call is TRBV7-2, the J call TRBJ1-2; D is possibly TRBD1 (5 bases). The V end was cut by 5 bases, the J end by 11 bases, with 15 bases between. This CDR3 is built from 12 residues. Germline CDR1 is SGHTA and CDR2 is FQGNSA. CDR3 protein: CASSPTGESYTF. CDR3 nucleotides: TGTGCCAGCAGCCCCACGGGGGAGAGTTACACCTTC.

In its sample, this clone was seen a few times. This chain uses TRBV7-9 with TRBJ2-5, with 8 bases aligning to TRBD1. This CDR3 is built from 15 residues. CDR1 is SEHNR, CDR2 FQNEAQ, per germline (reference sequence). V gave up 5 bases and J gave up 4 bases; unmatched junction bases: 9. As DNA, the CDR3 is TGTGCCAGCAGCCTGACAGGGGCCGATGGAGAGACCCAGTACTTC. Protein: CASSLTGADGETQYF.

The chain uses TRBV5-6 and TRBJ2-3, with 8 bases matching TRBD2. The CDR3 contains 17 residues. Germline V gene data show CDR1 as SGHDT and CDR2 as YYEEEE. V lost 0 bases, J lost 4 bases, and 10 bases stayed unmatched. The CDR3 spells CASSLVGGRLSADTQYF. The CDR3 region has the DNA TGTGCCAGCAGCTTGGTTGGCGGGAGGTTGAGTGCAGATACGCAGTATTTT.

The chain couples TRBV19 to TRBJ1-1, with TRBD1 matching over 7 bases. The V and J ends lost 7 bases and 3 bases, in that order; junction bases with no gene match: 5. This CDR3 has 13 residues. CDR1 is LNHDA and CDR2 is SQIVND in the germline V gene (reference sequence). CDR3 DNA sequence: TGTGCCAGTAACACGGACAGGTACACTGAAGCTTTCTTT. Translating gives CASNTDRYTEAFF.